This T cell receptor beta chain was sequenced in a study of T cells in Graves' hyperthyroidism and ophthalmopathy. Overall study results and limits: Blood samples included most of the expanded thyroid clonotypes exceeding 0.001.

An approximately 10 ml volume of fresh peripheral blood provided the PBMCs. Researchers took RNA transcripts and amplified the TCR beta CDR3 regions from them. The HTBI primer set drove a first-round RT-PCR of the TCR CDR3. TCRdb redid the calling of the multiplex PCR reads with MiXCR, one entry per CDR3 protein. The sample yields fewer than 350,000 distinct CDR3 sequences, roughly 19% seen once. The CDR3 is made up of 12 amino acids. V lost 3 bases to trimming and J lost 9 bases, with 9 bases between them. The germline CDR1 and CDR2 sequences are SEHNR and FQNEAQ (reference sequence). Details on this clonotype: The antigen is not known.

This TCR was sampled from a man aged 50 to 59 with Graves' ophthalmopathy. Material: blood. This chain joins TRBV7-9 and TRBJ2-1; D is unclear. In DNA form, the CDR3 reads TGTGCCAGCAGCTTCCTAGTGGGTGAGCAGTTCTTC. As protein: CASSFLVGEQFF.